Ten or more counts support the clone carrying this TCR beta chain. What it binds is unknown. The sample belongs to a study of T cell repertoires in cytomegalovirus infection. TCRdb recomputed calls from the reads with MiXCR, one row per CDR3 protein. This table has about 110,000 distinct CDR3 sequences, about 9.5% appearing once. The J segment lost 1 base and the V segment lost 2 bases, leaving 7 bases of the junction unmatched. Germline V gene sequence: CDR1 SGDLS, CDR2 YYNGEE. The CDR3 totals 17 residues. Overall study results and limits: Within the response measured ex vivo, HLA-C-restricted CMV-specific TCR beta clonotypes were dominant.

The chain employs TRBV9 and TRBJ2-3; the match to TRBD1 covers 10 bases. The sequenced material came from PBMCs, sequenced either directly or after in vitro stimulation (not recorded which). This clonotype originated in a human donor in good health (CMV status not recorded). Some clones in this sample may be carry-over from other donors' samples. The CDR3 loop reads CASSVFAGTGGTDTQYF. In nucleotides, the CDR3 is TGTGCCAGCAGCGTCTTCGCCGGGACAGGGGGCACAGATACGCAGTATTTT.